The entry below gives a single T cell receptor (beta chain) sequence along with its context. Described time point: recipient sample about 28 days before transplant, after cytoreduction. Blood collection times were about day -28 and days 30, 100, 180 posttransplant. Assay used: immunoSEQ multiplex PCR; TCRdb lists only in-frame clones, some missing. This sample has about 41,000 clones, with roughly 85% found just once. The CDR3 has 13 residues. The V and J ends lost 3 bases and 4 bases respectively, with 10 bases between them. CDR1 and CDR2 (germline): KGHSH, LQKENI. This entry belongs to a study of T cell clonotyping in hematopoietic cell transplantation.

The sequencing here drew on peripheral blood mononuclear cells, taken before stem cell transplant. The rearrangement uses TRBV18 and TRBJ2-7, with a possible D match to TRBD1 (6 bases). The sequence was obtained from a man aged 60-69 years with acute myeloid leukemia. Some clones in this sample may be carry-over from other donors' samples. CDR3 DNA: TGTGCCAGCTCACCCGGACAGCATTACGAGCAGTACTTC. This sequence encodes CASSPGQHYEQYF.